The clone carrying this T cell receptor (beta chain) was seen a handful of times. These data are taken from a study of CD4 T cells in relation to SARS-CoV-2 and coronaviruses. Study-level background: Patient ages ranged from about 21 to 72, median 38. Convalescent patients were about eight males and a handful of females; two were Hispanic.

Deep TCR-beta sequencing used DNA from uncultured naive and memory CD4+ T cells. Profiled with immunoSEQ multiplex PCR; TCRdb holds only in-frame clones, not every one. The sample lists some 35,000 clones, around nine tenths occurring once. V was clipped by 5 bases and J by 1 base; unmatched bases: 8. CDR3 length equals 16 residues. In germline, CDR1 is SGHNT, CDR2 YENEEA. The rearrangement links TRBV11-3 to TRBJ2-3, with TRBD1 identical over 8 bases. Sequenced sample: memory CD4+ T cells from PBMCs. The sequence was obtained from an adult with COVID-19. The CDR3 reads CASSTRTGTGTDTQYF. The DNA of the CDR3 is TGTGCCAGCAGCACAAGGACAGGGACGGGCACAGATACGCAGTATTTT.